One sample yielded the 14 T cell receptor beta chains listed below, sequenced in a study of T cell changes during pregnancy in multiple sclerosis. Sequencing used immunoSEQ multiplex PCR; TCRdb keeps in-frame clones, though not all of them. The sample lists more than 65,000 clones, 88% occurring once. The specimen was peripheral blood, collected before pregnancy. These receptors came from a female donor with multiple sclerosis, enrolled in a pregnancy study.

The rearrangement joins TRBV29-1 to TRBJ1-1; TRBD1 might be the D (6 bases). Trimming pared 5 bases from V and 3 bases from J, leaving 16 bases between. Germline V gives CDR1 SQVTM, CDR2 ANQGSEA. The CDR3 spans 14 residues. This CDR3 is CSVLVGGTDTEAFF. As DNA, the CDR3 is TGCAGCGTTTTGGTAGGGGGTACGGACACTGAAGCTTTCTTT.

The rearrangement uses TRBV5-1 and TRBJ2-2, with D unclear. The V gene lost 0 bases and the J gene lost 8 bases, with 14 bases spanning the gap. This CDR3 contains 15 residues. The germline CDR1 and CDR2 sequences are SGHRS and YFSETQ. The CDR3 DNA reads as TGCGCCAGCAGCTTGGGGGCAACAACCACGGGGGAGCTGTTTTTT. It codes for CASSLGATTTGELFF.

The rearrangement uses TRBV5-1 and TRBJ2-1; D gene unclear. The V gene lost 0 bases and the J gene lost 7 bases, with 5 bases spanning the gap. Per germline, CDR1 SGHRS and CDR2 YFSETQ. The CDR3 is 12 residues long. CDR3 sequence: CASSLDSNEQFF. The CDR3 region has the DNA TGCGCCAGCAGCTTGGACAGTAATGAGCAGTTCTTC.

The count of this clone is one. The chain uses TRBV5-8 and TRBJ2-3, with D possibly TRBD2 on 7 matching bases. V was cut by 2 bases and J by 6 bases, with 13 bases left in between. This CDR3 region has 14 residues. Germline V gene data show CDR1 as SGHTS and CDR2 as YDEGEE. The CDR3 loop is CASSLGGGPDTQYF. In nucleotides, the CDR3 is TGTGCCAGCAGCTTAGGGGGGGGGCCCGATACGCAGTATTTT. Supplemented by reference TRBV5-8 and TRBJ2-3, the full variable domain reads EAGVTQSPTHLIKTRGQQATLRCSPISGHTSVYWYQQALGLGLQFLLWYDEGEERNRGNFPPRFSGRQFPNYSSELNVNALELEDSALYLCASSLGGGPDTQYFGPGTRLTVL.

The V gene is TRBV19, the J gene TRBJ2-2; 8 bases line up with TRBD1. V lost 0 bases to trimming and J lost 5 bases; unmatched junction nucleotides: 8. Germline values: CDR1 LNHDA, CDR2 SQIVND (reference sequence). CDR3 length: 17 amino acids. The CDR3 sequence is CASSIDGRGPRTGELFF. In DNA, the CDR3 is TGTGCCAGTAGTATAGATGGCAGGGGGCCCCGGACCGGGGAGCTGTTTTTT.

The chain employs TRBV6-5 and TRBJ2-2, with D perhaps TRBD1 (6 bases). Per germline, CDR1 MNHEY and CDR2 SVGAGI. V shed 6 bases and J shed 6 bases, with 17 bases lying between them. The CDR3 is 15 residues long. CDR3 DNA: TGTGCCAGCAGATTGGACAGCCTCACCGCCGGGGAGCTGTTTTTT. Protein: CASRLDSLTAGELFF.

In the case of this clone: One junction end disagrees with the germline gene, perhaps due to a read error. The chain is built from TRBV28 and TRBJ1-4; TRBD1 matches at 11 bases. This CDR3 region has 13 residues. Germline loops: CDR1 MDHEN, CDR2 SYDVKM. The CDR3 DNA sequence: TGTGCCAGCAGATCCGGACAGGGGGCGAGGTCTCTTTTT. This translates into CASRSGQGARSLF.

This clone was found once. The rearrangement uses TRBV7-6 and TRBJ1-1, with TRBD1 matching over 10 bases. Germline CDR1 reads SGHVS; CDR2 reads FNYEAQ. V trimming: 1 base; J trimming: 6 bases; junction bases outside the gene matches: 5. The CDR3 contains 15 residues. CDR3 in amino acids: CASSLVPGQGPEAFF. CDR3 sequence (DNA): TGTGCCAGCAGCTTAGTTCCGGGACAGGGGCCTGAAGCTTTCTTT.

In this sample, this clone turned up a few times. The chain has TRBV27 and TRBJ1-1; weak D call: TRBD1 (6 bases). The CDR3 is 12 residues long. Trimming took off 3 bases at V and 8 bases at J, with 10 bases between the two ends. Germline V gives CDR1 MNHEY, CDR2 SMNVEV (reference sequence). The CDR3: CASSFSGQEAFF. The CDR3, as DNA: TGTGCCAGCAGTTTCTCGGGACAAGAAGCTTTCTTT.

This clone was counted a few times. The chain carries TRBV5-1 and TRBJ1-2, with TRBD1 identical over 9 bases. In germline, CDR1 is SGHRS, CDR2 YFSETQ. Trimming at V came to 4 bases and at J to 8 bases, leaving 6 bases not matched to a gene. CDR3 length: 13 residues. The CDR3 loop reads CASSLGTGPGYTF. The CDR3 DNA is TGCGCCAGCAGCCTCGGGACAGGGCCCGGCTACACCTTC.

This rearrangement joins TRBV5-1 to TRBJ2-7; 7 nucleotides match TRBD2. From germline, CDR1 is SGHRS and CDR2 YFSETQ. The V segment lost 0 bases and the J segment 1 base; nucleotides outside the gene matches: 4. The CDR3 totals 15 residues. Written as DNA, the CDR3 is TGCGCCAGCAGCTTGGCTTCGCGGGAGTCCTACGAGCAGTACTTC. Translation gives CASSLASRESYEQYF. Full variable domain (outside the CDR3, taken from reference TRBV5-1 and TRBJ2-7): KAGVTQTPRYLIKTRGQQVTLSCSPISGHRSVSWYQQTPGQGLQFLFEYFSETQRNKGNFPGRFSGRQFSNSRSEMNVSTLELGDSALYLCASSLASRESYEQYFGPGTRLTVT.

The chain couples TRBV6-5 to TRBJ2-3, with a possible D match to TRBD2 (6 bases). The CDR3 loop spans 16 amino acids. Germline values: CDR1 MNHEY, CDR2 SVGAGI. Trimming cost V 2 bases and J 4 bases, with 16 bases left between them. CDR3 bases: TGTGCCAGCAGTTACACCCCTAGCGCTTCGGCAGATACGCAGTATTTT. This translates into CASSYTPSASADTQYF.

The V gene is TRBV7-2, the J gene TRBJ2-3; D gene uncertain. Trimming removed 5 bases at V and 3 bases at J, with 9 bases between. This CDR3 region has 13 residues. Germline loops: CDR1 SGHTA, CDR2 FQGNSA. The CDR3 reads CASSPGGTDTQYF. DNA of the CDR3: TGTGCCAGCAGCCCCGGTGGTACAGATACGCAGTATTTT.

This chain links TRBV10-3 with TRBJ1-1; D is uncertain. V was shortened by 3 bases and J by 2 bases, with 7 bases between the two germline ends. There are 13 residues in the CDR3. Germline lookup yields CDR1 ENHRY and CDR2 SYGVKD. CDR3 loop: CAISDRPNTEAFF. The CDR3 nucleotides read TGTGCCATCAGTGACAGGCCCAACACTGAAGCTTTCTTT.